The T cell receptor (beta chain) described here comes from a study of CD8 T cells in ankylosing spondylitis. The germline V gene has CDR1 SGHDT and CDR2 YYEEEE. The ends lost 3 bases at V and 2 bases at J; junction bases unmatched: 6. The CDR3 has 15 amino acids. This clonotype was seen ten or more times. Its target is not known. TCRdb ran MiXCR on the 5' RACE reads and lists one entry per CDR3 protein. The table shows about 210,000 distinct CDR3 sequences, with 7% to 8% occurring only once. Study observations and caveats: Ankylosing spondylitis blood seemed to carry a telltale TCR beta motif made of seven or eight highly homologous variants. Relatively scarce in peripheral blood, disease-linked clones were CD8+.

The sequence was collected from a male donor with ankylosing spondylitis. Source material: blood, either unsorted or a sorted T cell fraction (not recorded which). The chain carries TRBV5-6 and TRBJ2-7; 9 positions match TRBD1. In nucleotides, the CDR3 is TGTGCCAGCAGCTGGGGGGACAGGGCCCCCTACGAGCAGTACTTC. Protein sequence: CASSWGDRAPYEQYF.